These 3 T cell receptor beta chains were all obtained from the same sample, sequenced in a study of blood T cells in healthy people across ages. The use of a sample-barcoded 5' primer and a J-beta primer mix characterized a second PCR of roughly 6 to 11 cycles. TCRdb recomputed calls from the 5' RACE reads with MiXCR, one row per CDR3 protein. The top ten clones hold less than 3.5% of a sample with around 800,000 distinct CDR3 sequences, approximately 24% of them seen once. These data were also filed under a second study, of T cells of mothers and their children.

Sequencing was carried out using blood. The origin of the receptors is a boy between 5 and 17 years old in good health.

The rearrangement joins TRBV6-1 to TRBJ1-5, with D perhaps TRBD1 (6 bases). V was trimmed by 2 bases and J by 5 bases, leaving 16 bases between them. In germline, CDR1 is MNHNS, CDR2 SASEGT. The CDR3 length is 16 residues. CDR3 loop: CASSESRGAKDQPQHF. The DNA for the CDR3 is TGTGCCAGCAGTGAAAGCCGGGGGGCGAAGGATCAGCCCCAGCATTTT.

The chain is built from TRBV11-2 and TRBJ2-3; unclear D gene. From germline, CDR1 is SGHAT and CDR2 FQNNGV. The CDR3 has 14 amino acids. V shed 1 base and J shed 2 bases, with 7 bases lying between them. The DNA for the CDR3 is TGTGCCAGCAGCTTAGCCCCGTTCACAGATACGCAGTATTTT. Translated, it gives CASSLAPFTDTQYF.

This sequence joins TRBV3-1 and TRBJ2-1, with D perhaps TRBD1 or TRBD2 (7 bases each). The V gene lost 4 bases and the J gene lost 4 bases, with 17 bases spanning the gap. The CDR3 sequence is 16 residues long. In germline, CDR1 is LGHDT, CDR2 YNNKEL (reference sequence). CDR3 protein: CASSPRWQGGYNEQFF. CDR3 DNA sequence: TGTGCCAGCAGCCCCCGGTGGCAGGGGGGGTACAATGAGCAGTTCTTC.